The rows below give T cell receptor beta chains drawn from one sample of a study of blood T cells in healthy people across ages. TCRdb processed the 5' RACE reads anew with MiXCR; each CDR3 protein has one entry. The top ten clones hold 15% to 18% of a sample with hundreds of thousands of distinct CDR3 sequences, roughly 30% of them seen once. Sequenced sample: blood. Receptors originate from a woman of 80 years or more in good health. Both conserved end residues are part of each CDR3. A D gene is named only where the DNA matches it firmly. The size of a clone is reported for some rows only, either as once, few or many, or as a class for expanded clones.

j_call clone_size d_call v_call cdr3_aa cdr3_nt
TRBJ2-1 - - TRBV6-5 CASSYWYEQFF TGTGCCAGCAGTTACTGGTATGAGCAGTTCTTC
TRBJ2-6 many - TRBV20-1 CSAVTAAFSGANVLTF TGCAGTGCGGTGACAGCCGCATTCTCTGGGGCCAACGTCCTGACTTTC
TRBJ1-4 many TRBD1 TRBV2 CASSAYQGAGEKLFF TGTGCCAGCAGTGCCTACCAGGGGGCCGGTGAAAAACTGTTTTTT
TRBJ2-1 many TRBD2 TRBV29-1 CSAVAGGGEQFF TGCAGCGCAGTGGCGGGGGGGGGTGAGCAGTTCTTC
TRBJ1-5 many - TRBV20-1 CSARDALTSNQPQHF TGCAGTGCTAGAGATGCATTGACAAGCAATCAGCCCCAGCATTTT
TRBJ1-5 many TRBD1 TRBV28 CASSTPRGQYQPQHF TGTGCCAGCAGTACCCCGAGGGGGCAGTACCAGCCCCAGCATTTT
TRBJ2-5 - TRBD2 TRBV4-2 CASSQGGRVGNNEQYF TGTGCCAGCAGCCAAGGTGGGAGGGTTGGGAACAATGAGCAGTACTTC
TRBJ2-1 many TRBD2 TRBV25-1 CASSESGGAFNEQFF TGTGCCAGCAGTGAATCGGGAGGGGCGTTTAATGAGCAGTTCTTC
TRBJ1-6 - TRBD1 TRBV11-2 CASSIQGSYNSPLHF TGTGCCAGCAGCATACAGGGGTCCTATAATTCACCCCTCCACTTT
TRBJ2-7 many - TRBV20-1 CSARIQGGQNEQYF TGCAGTGCTAGAATTCAGGGGGGACAGAACGAGCAGTACTTC
TRBJ2-5 many TRBD2 TRBV3-1 CASSPHSGGAGETQYF TGTGCCAGCAGCCCCCATAGCGGGGGGGCAGGGGAGACCCAGTACTTC
TRBJ2-2 few - TRBV12-5 CASGGRATGELFF TGTGCTAGTGGTGGTAGGGCGACCGGGGAGCTGTTTTTT
TRBJ2-1 - - TRBV7-8 CASSPDWEAEQFF TGTGCCAGCAGCCCCGATTGGGAGGCTGAGCAGTTCTTC
TRBJ2-3 - - TRBV25-1 CASSEQLGGSTDTQYF TGTGCCAGCAGTGAACAGCTTGGCGGGAGCACAGATACGCAGTATTTT
TRBJ2-2 - - TRBV7-8 CASSGRQDTGELFF TGTGCCAGCAGCGGCCGACAGGACACCGGGGAGCTGTTTTTT
TRBJ2-7 many TRBD1 TRBV7-9 CASSLTGESYEQYF TGTGCCAGCAGCTTGACAGGGGAGTCCTACGAGCAGTACTTC
TRBJ1-5 - - TRBV4-1 CASSPSDSLNQPQHF TGCGCCAGCAGCCCCTCGGACAGTCTCAATCAGCCCCAGCATTTT
TRBJ1-6 many TRBD1 TRBV29-1 CSARDRPNSPLHF TGCAGCGCCAGGGACAGACCTAATTCACCCCTCCACTTT
TRBJ2-3 - - TRBV20-1 CSASSLWGRSDTQYF TGCAGTGCTAGTTCTCTCTGGGGGCGATCAGATACGCAGTATTTT
TRBJ2-2 - - TRBV4-2 CASSQDHLGHTLNTGELFF TGTGCCAGCAGCCAAGATCATCTCGGTCATACTTTGAACACCGGGGAGCTGTTTTTT
TRBJ2-1 few - TRBV12-3/TRBV12-4 CASSLRRSNGQFF TGTGCCAGCAGTTTAAGGCGGTCAAATGGGCAGTTCTTC
TRBJ1-5 many - TRBV29-1 CSVESAAGQHF TGCAGCGTTGAGTCGGCCGCGGGTCAGCATTTT
TRBJ2-7 - - TRBV6-1 CASKSGFVYEQYF TGTGCCAGCAAATCAGGGTTTGTGTACGAGCAGTACTTC
TRBJ2-1 many - TRBV5-1 CASSLDGGANGNEQFF TGCGCCAGCAGCTTGGACGGCGGGGCTAACGGCAATGAGCAGTTCTTC
TRBJ2-6 many - TRBV7-2 CASSQPSGSGANVLTF TGTGCCAGCAGCCAGCCCTCAGGGTCTGGGGCCAACGTCCTGACTTTC
TRBJ1-1 many TRBD1 TRBV11-1 CASSSTGLGMNTEAFF TGTGCCAGCAGCTCGACAGGGTTAGGAATGAACACTGAAGCTTTCTTT
TRBJ2-1 few TRBD1 TRBV6-2/TRBV6-3 CASSYLGQAGNEQFF TGTGCCAGCAGTTACCTGGGACAGGCAGGCAATGAGCAGTTCTTC
TRBJ2-1 once TRBD2 TRBV5-1 CASSPREDYNEQFF TGCGCCAGCAGTCCTCGGGAGGACTACAATGAGCAGTTCTTC
TRBJ2-7 - TRBD2 TRBV7-6 CASSDGVAGDYEQYF TGTGCCAGCAGCGACGGGGTAGCGGGGGACTACGAGCAGTACTTC
TRBJ1-3 few - TRBV6-2/TRBV6-3 CASSYYLGKYSYSGNTIYF TGTGCCAGCAGTTACTATCTCGGTAAATACAGCTACTCTGGAAACACCATATATTTT
TRBJ2-5 many TRBD2 TRBV20-1 CSALRTGGQETQYF TGCAGTGCCCTTAGGACGGGGGGGCAGGAGACCCAGTACTTC
TRBJ1-1 many - TRBV6-6 CASSYIENTEAFF TGTGCCAGCAGTTACATCGAGAACACTGAAGCTTTCTTT
TRBJ2-3 few - TRBV20-1 CSARDAGEASTDTQYF TGCAGTGCTAGAGATGCTGGAGAGGCTAGCACAGATACGCAGTATTTT
TRBJ2-5 - TRBD2 TRBV5-1 CASGLAVGSQETQYF TGCGCCAGCGGACTAGCTGTGGGGAGCCAAGAGACCCAGTACTTC
TRBJ1-2 - - TRBV7-2 CASSLFRGANYGYTF TGTGCCAGCAGCTTATTCAGGGGAGCTAACTATGGCTACACCTTC
TRBJ2-3 many - TRBV7-2 CASSPSGRGVTQYF TGTGCCAGCAGCCCCTCGGGACGGGGAGTTACGCAGTATTTT
TRBJ2-1 - - TRBV19 CASSLSRDQYNEQFF TGTGCCAGTAGTTTATCCCGGGACCAGTACAATGAGCAGTTCTTC
TRBJ2-1 many - TRBV28 CASSFYRGGNEQFF TGTGCCAGCAGTTTTTACAGGGGGGGAAATGAGCAGTTCTTC
TRBJ2-5 once TRBD2 TRBV7-3 CASSPGGPYQETQYF TGTGCCAGCAGCCCGGGGGGACCCTACCAAGAGACCCAGTACTTC
TRBJ2-6 once - TRBV7-2 CASSLQGRSGANVLTF TGTGCCAGCAGCTTGCAGGGGCGCTCTGGGGCCAACGTCCTGACTTTC
TRBJ2-7 - TRBD1 TRBV29-1 CSVEGQGPNSYEQYF TGCAGCGTTGAGGGACAGGGACCGAATTCCTACGAGCAGTACTTC